This T cell receptor beta chain was obtained from a study of OX40 agonist ivuxolimab in advanced cancers. Sequencing used immunoSEQ multiplex PCR; TCRdb keeps in-frame clones, though not all of them. This sample has approximately 76,000 clones; roughly 94% occur once, and the top ten carry approximately 11%. Trimming cost V 9 bases and J 0 bases, with 15 bases left between them. The CDR3 has 15 residues. CDR1 is MNHNS and CDR2 is SASEGT in the germline V gene. Study-wide findings and caveats: Specificity for antigen went undetermined in the expanded peripheral T cells.

Remarks on this clone: Its antigen is not identified.

The starting material was CD4+ or CD8+ T cells sorted from blood, obtained in a trial of the OX40 agonist ivuxolimab. V usage is TRBV6-1 and J usage is TRBJ1-5; no firm D call. This clonotype was sampled from an adult with an advanced solid tumor such as melanoma, head and neck, liver or kidney cancer. This CDR3 is CASDTFGDSNQPQHF. In DNA, the CDR3 is TGTGCCAGTGACACTTTTGGGGATAGCAATCAGCCCCAGCATTTT.